This T cell receptor (beta chain) was captured in a study of blood T cell repertoires in COVID-19. J gave up 10 bases and V 1 base, and 7 bases lay outside the gene matches. Germline loops: CDR1 GTSNPN, CDR2 SVGIG (reference sequence). The CDR3 covers 14 residues. Sequenced by immunoSEQ multiplex PCR; TCRdb stores in-frame clones only, minus some. This table has around 300,000 clones, around 86% appearing once. Those enrolled, adults aged roughly 18 to 95 years, came from about two dozen US areas. This sequence joins TRBV30 and TRBJ1-6, with TRBD1 identical over 7 bases. The sample was PBMCs or T cells enriched from blood (not recorded which). The origin of this receptor is a woman aged 40 to 50 who had recovered from COVID-19. CDR3: CAWSENRGASPLHF. The CDR3 DNA sequence: TGTGCCTGGAGTGAAAACAGGGGCGCCTCACCCCTCCACTTT.